This TCR beta chain comes out of a study of blood T cell repertoires in COVID-19 (dated by TCRdb to the early 2020s). Concerning the study at large: Samples covering the acute and convalescent phases of COVID-19 were provided by collaborators in the United States, Italy and Spain. Where available, HLA class I and class II types were taken from metadata supplied by the sample provider and were not determined by assay-based typing. Deeply sampled blood TCRbeta repertoires from subjects exposed to, actively infected with, or recovered from COVID-19 were included in the dataset. The prospective study material was composed of cDNA or gDNA derived from T cells, B-cell-depleted T cells, or PBMCs. The repertoires were released in a freely available public database intended as a resource for research on the immune response to SARS-CoV-2. Sample metadata almost always included a de-identified subject ID, COVID-19 status, age in years and sex. The samples were drawn from two sources: the first 160 participants of the ongoing ImmuneRACE study, and over 1,000 subjects contributed by 6 global collaborators.

Broad study findings and their caveats: Clinical and demographic metadata were provided uncurated, with the amount varying by source and participant.

The immunoSEQ Assay, a bias-controlled multiplex PCR, was used to amplify TCRbeta CDR3 regions from genomic DNA. On the study's bioinformatics: Within the assay, amplification of reference gene primers was used to estimate how many nucleated cells each sample contained. Sequence reads were collapsed and filtered to measure the absolute abundance of every unique TCRbeta CDR3 rearrangement. For each sample, productive Simpson clonality was calculated as the square root of Simpson's diversity index over productive rearrangements. This is the immuneACCESS table as TCRdb keeps it, with only in-frame sequences that have V and J called. A part of the clones is gone; compared with another copy, unresolved V genes explain less than half, and the rest is unexplained. V and J calls and clone size follow that table, whereas D and trimming were derived from the DNA. Counted in this sample were roughly 500,000 clones; less than 90% of them appeared once. The ten largest clonotypes hold under 9.5% of the sample.

Points on this clone: This clone's antigen is unknown. One base away there is no much larger clone; base qualities are not given.

Participants in the prospective study were aged about 18 to 95 years, lived in more than 20 United States geographic areas, and enrolled through a virtual design. To assign participants to cohorts, the prospective study relied on clinical history that participants themselves reported in a screening survey and a study questionnaire. Recovered participants in ImmuneRACE Cohort 3 were defined as having two consecutive negative NP/OP PCR tests, clearance from a healthcare professional, or resolution of symptoms. In the prospective study, mobile phlebotomists collected whole blood, serum and a nasopharyngeal or oropharyngeal swab from each participant. Prospective study participants could optionally give additional blood draws and questionnaires over a roughly 2-month period. Prospective study blood samples were shipped either frozen or at room temperature before DNA extraction. The CDR3 covers 14 residues, taking in both the cysteine and the phenylalanine. Only the CDR3 DNA is retained, 42 bases long and in frame from the first base. V trim: 8 bases; J trim: 5 bases; unmatched bases: 9.

Sequenced: PBMCs or T cells enriched from blood (not recorded which). This chain joins TRBV23-1 to TRBJ2-3, with 8 junctional bases fitting TRBD1. TRBV23-1 is treated as an ORF (open reading frame) with a function not yet certain. The sequence came from a woman in her sixties or seventies who had recovered from COVID-19. The nucleotides are TGCGCCAGCGCCCCGGGACAGGAGAAAGATACGCAGTATTTT. Translated, it gives CASAPGQEKDTQYF.